This TCR beta chain was sequenced for a study of cytomegalovirus exposure and HLA in healthy donors. Study-wide results and caveats: Fewer N-insertions (relative to the approximately 670-donor mean) were reportedly seen in an Asian-associated ancestry cluster in a later analysis. Previously analyzed data showed that most TCR beta V segments were productive at a frequency of about 87% or about 30%.

About this clone: The antigen remains undetermined.

Vbeta (60) and Jbeta (13) primers were used in the PCR. Measured with immunoSEQ multiplex PCR; TCRdb has only the in-frame clones, and not every one. The table records about 250,000 clones, about four fifths of them present only once. This CDR3 is 13 amino acids long. With 3 bases removed from V and 5 bases from J, the gap between germline ends came to 10 bases. The germline V gene encodes CDR1 LNHNV and CDR2 YYDKDF (reference sequence). The sequencing sample was made of PBMCs. The receptor was isolated from a girl aged 2 to 10 in good health and CMV-seronegative. The V and J genes are TRBV15 and TRBJ1-1; the D gene is possibly TRBD1 (5 bases). This CDR3 is CATSSQRGTEAFF. As DNA, the CDR3 is TGTGCCACCAGCAGCCAAAGGGGAACTGAAGCTTTCTTT.